This T cell receptor (beta chain) was recorded in a study of T cell responses to AZD1222 COVID-19 vaccine. Overall study findings and caveats: Spike-wide vaccine-associated CD4 TCRs dominated at 160-218 and 743-854.

CDR1 is MDHEN, CDR2 SYDVKM, per germline. Trimming pared 3 bases from V and 2 bases from J, leaving 11 bases between. The CDR3 runs to 15 residues. The data were produced by immunoSEQ multiplex PCR, yet TCRdb's version contains in-frame clones alone and is incomplete. The sample holds roughly 150,000 clones; around 93% are singletons and the top ten take under 2.5%. Points on this clone: Its antigen is undetermined.

The receptor comes from an adult in good health. The chain combines TRBV28 with TRBJ1-5; D uncertain. Sample: peripheral blood, taken on day 0 of AZD1222 vaccination. CDR3 in amino acids: CASSLPAAGNQPQHF. The CDR3 region has the DNA TGTGCCAGCAGTTTGCCGGCAGCGGGCAATCAGCCCCAGCATTTT.